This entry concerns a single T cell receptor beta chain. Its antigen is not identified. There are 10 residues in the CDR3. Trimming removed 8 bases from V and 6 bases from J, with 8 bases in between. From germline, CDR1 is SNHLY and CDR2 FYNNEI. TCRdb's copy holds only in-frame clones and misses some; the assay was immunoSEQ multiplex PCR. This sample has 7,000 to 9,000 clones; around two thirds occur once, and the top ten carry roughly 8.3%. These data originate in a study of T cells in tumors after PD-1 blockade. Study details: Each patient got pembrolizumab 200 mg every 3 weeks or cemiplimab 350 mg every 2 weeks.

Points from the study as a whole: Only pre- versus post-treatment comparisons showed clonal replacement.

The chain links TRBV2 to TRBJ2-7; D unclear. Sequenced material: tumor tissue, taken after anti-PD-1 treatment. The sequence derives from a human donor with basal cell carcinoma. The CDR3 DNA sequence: TGTGCCAGCTCGTCATTCGAGCAGTACTTC. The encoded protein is CASSSFEQYF. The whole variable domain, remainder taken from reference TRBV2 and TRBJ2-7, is EPEVTQTPSHQVTQMGQEVILRCVPISNHLYFYWYRQILGQKVEFLVSFYNNEISEKSEIFDDQFSVERPDGSNFTLKIRSTKLEDSAMYFCASSSFEQYFGPGTRLTVT.